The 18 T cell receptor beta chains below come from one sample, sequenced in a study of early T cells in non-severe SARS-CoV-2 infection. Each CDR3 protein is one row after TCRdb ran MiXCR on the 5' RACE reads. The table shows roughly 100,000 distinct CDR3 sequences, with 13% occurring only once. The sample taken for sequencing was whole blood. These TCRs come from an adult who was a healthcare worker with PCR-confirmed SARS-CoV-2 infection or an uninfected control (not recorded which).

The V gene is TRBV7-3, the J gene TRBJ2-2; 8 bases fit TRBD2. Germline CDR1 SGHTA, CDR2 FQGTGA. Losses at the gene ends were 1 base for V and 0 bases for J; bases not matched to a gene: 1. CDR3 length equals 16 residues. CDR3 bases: TGTGCCAGCAGCTTAAGCGGGGGGACGAACACCGGGGAGCTGTTTTTT. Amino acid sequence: CASSLSGGTNTGELFF.

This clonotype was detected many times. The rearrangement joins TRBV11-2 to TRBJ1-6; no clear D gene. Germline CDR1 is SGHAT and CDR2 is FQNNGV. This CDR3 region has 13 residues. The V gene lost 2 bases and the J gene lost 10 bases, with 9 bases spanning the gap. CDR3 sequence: CASSLSLESPLHF. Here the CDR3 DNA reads TGTGCCAGCAGCTTAAGTTTAGAATCACCCCTCCACTTT.

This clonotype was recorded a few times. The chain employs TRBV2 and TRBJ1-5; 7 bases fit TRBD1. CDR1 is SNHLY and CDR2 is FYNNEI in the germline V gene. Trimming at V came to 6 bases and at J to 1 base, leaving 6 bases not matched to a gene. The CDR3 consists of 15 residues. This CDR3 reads CASRPGTVSNQPQHF. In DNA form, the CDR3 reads TGTGCCAGCAGGCCCGGGACAGTGAGCAATCAGCCCCAGCATTTT.

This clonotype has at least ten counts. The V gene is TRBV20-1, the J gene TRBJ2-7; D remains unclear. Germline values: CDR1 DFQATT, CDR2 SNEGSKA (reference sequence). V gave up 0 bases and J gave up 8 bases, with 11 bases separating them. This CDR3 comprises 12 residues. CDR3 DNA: TGCAGTGCTAGAGACGAGTCTAGTCAGCAGTACTTC. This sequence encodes CSARDESSQQYF.

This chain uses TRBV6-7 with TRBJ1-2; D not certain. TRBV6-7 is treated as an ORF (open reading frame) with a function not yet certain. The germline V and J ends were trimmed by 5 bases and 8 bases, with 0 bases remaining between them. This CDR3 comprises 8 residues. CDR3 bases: TGTGCCAGCAGTGGCTACACCTTC. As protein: CASSGYTF.

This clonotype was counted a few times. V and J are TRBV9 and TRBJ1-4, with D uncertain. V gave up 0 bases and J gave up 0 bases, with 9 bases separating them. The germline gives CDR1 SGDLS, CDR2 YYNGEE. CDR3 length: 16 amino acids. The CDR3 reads CASSVGVRATNEKLFF. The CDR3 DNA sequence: TGTGCCAGCAGCGTAGGCGTCAGAGCAACTAATGAAAAACTGTTTTTT. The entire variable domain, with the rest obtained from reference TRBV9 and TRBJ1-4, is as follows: DSGVTQTPKHLITATGQRVTLRCSPRSGDLSVYWYQQSLDQGLQFLIQYYNGEERAKGNILERFSAQQFPDLHSELNLSSLELGDSALYFCASSVGVRATNEKLFFGSGTQLSVL.

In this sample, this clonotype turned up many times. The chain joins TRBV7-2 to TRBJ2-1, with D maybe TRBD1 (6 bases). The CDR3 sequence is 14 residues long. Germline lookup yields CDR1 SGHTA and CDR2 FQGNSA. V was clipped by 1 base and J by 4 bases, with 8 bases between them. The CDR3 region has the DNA TGTGCCAGCAGCTTAGGGACAGATTACAATGAGCAGTTCTTC. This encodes CASSLGTDYNEQFF.

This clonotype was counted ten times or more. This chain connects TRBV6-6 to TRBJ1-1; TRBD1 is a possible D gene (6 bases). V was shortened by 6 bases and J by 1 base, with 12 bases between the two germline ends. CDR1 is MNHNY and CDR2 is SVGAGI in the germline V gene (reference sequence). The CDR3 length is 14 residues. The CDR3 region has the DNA TGTGCCAGCAGCCCGGGACAAACGAACACTGAAGCTTTCTTT. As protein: CASSPGQTNTEAFF.

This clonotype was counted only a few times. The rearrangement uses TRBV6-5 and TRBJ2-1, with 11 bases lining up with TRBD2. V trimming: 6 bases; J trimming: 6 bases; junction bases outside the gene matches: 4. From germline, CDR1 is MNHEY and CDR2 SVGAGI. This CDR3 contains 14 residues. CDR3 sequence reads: CASRVGTSGNEQFF. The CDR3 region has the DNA TGTGCCAGCAGGGTCGGGACTAGCGGCAATGAGCAGTTCTTC.

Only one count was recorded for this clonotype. The CDR3 protein is CASKAQVTGELFF. CDR3 nucleotides: TGTGCCAGCAAGGCGCAGGTCACCGGGGAGCTGTTTTTT. V gene TRBV2 combines with J gene TRBJ2-2; the D is unclear. There are 13 residues in the CDR3. Trimming left V 7 bases short and J 4 bases short, with 10 bases between. Germline-derived CDR1 and CDR2 are SNHLY and FYNNEI.

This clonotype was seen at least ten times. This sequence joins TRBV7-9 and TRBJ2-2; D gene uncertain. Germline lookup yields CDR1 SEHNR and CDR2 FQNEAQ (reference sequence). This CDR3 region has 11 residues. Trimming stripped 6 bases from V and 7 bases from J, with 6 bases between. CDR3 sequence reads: CASRRSGELFF. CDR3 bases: TGTGCCAGCAGACGTAGCGGGGAGCTGTTTTTT. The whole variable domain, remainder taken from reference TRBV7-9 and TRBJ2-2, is DTGVSQNPRHKITKRGQNVTFRCDPISEHNRLYWYRQTLGQGPEFLTYFQNEAQLEKSRLLSDRFSAERPKGSFSTLEIQRTEQGDSAMYLCASRRSGELFFGEGSRLTVL.

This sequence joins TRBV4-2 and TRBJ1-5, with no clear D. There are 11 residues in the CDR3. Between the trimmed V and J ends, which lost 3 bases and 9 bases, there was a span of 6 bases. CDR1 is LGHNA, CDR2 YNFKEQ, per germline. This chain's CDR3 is CASSHSLPQHF. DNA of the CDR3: TGTGCCAGCAGCCACTCACTGCCCCAGCATTTT.

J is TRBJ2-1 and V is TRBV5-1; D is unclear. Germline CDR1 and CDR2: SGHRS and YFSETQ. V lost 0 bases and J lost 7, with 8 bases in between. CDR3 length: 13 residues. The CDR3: CASSLGTLNEQFF. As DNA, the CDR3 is TGCGCCAGCAGCTTGGGAACTTTGAATGAGCAGTTCTTC.

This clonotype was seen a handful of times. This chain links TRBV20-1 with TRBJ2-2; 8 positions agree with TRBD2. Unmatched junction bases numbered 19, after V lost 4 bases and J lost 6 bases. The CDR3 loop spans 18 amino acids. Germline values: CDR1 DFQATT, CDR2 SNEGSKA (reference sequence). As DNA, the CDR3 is TGCAGTGCTACTGGGATCCGGGGATTGCGGGGGGTTCCCGGGGAGCTGTTTTTT. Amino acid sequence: CSATGIRGLRGVPGELFF.

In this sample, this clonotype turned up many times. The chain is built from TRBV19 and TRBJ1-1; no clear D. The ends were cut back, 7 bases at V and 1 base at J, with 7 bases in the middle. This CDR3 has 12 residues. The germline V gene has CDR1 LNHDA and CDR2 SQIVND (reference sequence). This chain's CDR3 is CASTAWNTEAFF. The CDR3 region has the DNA TGTGCCAGTACGGCTTGGAACACTGAAGCTTTCTTT.

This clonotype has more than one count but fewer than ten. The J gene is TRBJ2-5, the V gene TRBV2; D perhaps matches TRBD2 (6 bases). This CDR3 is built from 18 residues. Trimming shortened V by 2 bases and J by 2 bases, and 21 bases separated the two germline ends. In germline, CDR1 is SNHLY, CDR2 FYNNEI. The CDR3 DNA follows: TGTGCCAGCAGTGAAACGGAGGGGACGGCCTCCGTACAAGAGACCCAGTACTTC. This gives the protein CASSETEGTASVQETQYF.

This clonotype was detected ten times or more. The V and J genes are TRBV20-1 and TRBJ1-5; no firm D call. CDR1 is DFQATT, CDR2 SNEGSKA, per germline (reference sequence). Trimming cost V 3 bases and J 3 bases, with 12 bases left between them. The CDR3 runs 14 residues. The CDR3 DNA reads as TGCAGTGCTAGGGCAGGAACTTCCAATCAGCCCCAGCATTTT. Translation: CSARAGTSNQPQHF.

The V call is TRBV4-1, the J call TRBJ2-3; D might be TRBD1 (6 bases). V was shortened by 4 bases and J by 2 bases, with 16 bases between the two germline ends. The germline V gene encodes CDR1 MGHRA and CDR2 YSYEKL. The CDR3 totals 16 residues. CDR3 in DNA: TGCGCCAGCAGCCCGACAGGAACCCAGACCACAGATACGCAGTATTTT. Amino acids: CASSPTGTQTTDTQYF.